This is a list of T cell receptor beta chains from one sample in a study of cytomegalovirus exposure and HLA in healthy donors. The repertoire was sequenced with immunoSEQ multiplex PCR; TCRdb's copy has only in-frame clones and lacks some. In the table there are over 150,000 clones, approximately 80% of which are singletons. Sequencing was performed on PBMCs. All receptors come from a man aged 30 to 39 in good health and CMV-seropositive. Both conserved end residues are part of each CDR3. A D gene is named only where the DNA matches it firmly. Clone size is shown for a subset of rows, as once, few, many or a class of expanded clone.

d_gene: TRBD1
j_gene: TRBJ2-5
v_gene: TRBV10-2
abundance: -
CDR3nt: TGCGCCAGCAGTTACAGAACAGGGGGTAGGGCCCAGTACTTC
CDR3aa: CASSYRTGGRAQYF

d_gene: -
j_gene: TRBJ2-1
v_gene: TRBV6-1
abundance: -
CDR3nt: TGTGCCAGCAGTGAATTTGGACAGTCTTACAATGAGCAGTTCTTC
CDR3aa: CASSEFGQSYNEQFF

d_gene: TRBD1
j_gene: TRBJ1-6
v_gene: TRBV11-2
abundance: -
CDR3nt: TGTGCCAGCAGCTTCGGGACAGGGGTTTATTCACCCCTCCACTTT
CDR3aa: CASSFGTGVYSPLHF

d_gene: -
j_gene: TRBJ2-3
v_gene: TRBV27
abundance: few
CDR3nt: TGTGCCAGCACTCTCCACAGGGGCACAGATACGCAGTATTTT
CDR3aa: CASTLHRGTDTQYF

d_gene: TRBD2
j_gene: TRBJ2-2
v_gene: TRBV18
abundance: -
CDR3nt: TGTGCCAGCTCACCGACTAGCAATGCCGGGGAGCTGTTTTTT
CDR3aa: CASSPTSNAGELFF

d_gene: -
j_gene: TRBJ2-1
v_gene: TRBV18
abundance: -
CDR3nt: TGTGCCAGCTCACCGACGGACTCCCTCAATGAGCAGTTCTTC
CDR3aa: CASSPTDSLNEQFF

d_gene: -
j_gene: TRBJ1-1
v_gene: TRBV5-4
abundance: few
CDR3nt: TGTGCCAGCAGCTTGCGGGGCACTGAAGCTTTCTTT
CDR3aa: CASSLRGTEAFF

d_gene: -
j_gene: TRBJ1-5
v_gene: TRBV6-6
abundance: -
CDR3nt: TGTGCCAGCAGTTACCGGCAGGATCCTGGGCAGCCCCAGCATTTT
CDR3aa: CASSYRQDPGQPQHF

d_gene: TRBD1
j_gene: TRBJ2-7
v_gene: TRBV6-5
abundance: -
CDR3nt: TGTGCCAGCAGACCCGGGACAGGGGCCTACGAGCAGTACTTC
CDR3aa: CASRPGTGAYEQYF

d_gene: TRBD2
j_gene: TRBJ2-1
v_gene: TRBV7-9
abundance: once
CDR3nt: TGTGCCAGCAGCTTAGGCCTAGCGGGAGGCGGACAGTTCTTC
CDR3aa: CASSLGLAGGGQFF

d_gene: TRBD1
j_gene: TRBJ2-7
v_gene: TRBV28
abundance: few
CDR3nt: TGTGCCAGCAGTTCAACGGGGCAGGGGGTGAGGTACGAGCAGTACTTC
CDR3aa: CASSSTGQGVRYEQYF

d_gene: TRBD2
j_gene: TRBJ2-7
v_gene: TRBV10-3
abundance: -
CDR3nt: TGTGCCATCAGCGAACCGACTAGCGGGAGGCGGGAGCAGTACTTC
CDR3aa: CAISEPTSGRREQYF

d_gene: -
j_gene: TRBJ1-5
v_gene: TRBV19
abundance: -
CDR3nt: TGTGCCAGTCGGAGAGTCGGCAATCAGCCCCAGCATTTT
CDR3aa: CASRRVGNQPQHF

d_gene: -
j_gene: TRBJ2-1
v_gene: TRBV28
abundance: -
CDR3nt: TGTGCCAGCAGTTTGAGGTACAATGAGCAGTTCTTC
CDR3aa: CASSLRYNEQFF

d_gene: TRBD1
j_gene: TRBJ2-5
v_gene: TRBV28
abundance: -
CDR3nt: TGTGCCAGCAGTCACCCGACAGGGGGCCCGCAAGAGACCCAGTACTTC
CDR3aa: CASSHPTGGPQETQYF

d_gene: TRBD1
j_gene: TRBJ2-7
v_gene: TRBV10-3
abundance: -
CDR3nt: TGTGCCATCAGTGGGACGACAGGGGGTTCTGGCGAGCAGTACTTC
CDR3aa: CAISGTTGGSGEQYF

d_gene: -
j_gene: TRBJ2-5
v_gene: TRBV4-2
abundance: once
CDR3nt: TGTGCCAGCAGCCAAGATCCTCAGGGGCGGTTGATCAGGGAGACCCAGTACTTC
CDR3aa: CASSQDPQGRLIRETQYF

d_gene: TRBD2
j_gene: TRBJ2-3
v_gene: TRBV5-1
abundance: -
CDR3nt: TGCGCCAGCAGCTTGCTGGGACTAGCGGGAGGCGTGACAGATACGCAGTATTTT
CDR3aa: CASSLLGLAGGVTDTQYF

d_gene: TRBD1
j_gene: TRBJ2-2
v_gene: TRBV7-9
abundance: -
CDR3nt: TGTGCCAGCAGGGCCGGGACAGGGGCCCCCGGGGAGCTGTTTTTT
CDR3aa: CASRAGTGAPGELFF

d_gene: TRBD2
j_gene: TRBJ2-2
v_gene: TRBV9
abundance: -
CDR3nt: TGTGCCAGCAAAACAAGCGGGAGGGGCACCGGGGAGCTGTTTTTT
CDR3aa: CASKTSGRGTGELFF

d_gene: -
j_gene: TRBJ2-7
v_gene: TRBV20-1
abundance: -
CDR3nt: TGCAGTGCTAGGAGGGTAGGCGAGCAGTACTTC
CDR3aa: CSARRVGEQYF

d_gene: -
j_gene: TRBJ2-7
v_gene: TRBV5-8
abundance: -
CDR3nt: TGTGCCAGCAGCTTGGTGTGGAGTGGGGCAAGGGAGCAGTACTTC
CDR3aa: CASSLVWSGAREQYF

d_gene: -
j_gene: TRBJ2-2
v_gene: TRBV7-3
abundance: -
CDR3nt: TGTGCCAGCAGCGCATATCCCCCCAGAGGGACGAACACCGGGGAGCTGTTTTTT
CDR3aa: CASSAYPPRGTNTGELFF

d_gene: -
j_gene: TRBJ1-1
v_gene: TRBV18
abundance: -
CDR3nt: TGTGCCAGCTCACCAGGTTCGTCAGACACGAACACTGAAGCTTTCTTT
CDR3aa: CASSPGSSDTNTEAFF

d_gene: TRBD2
j_gene: TRBJ2-3
v_gene: TRBV19
abundance: -
CDR3nt: TGTGCCAGTAGTATCGGGACTAGCCCAGATGCGCAGTATTTT
CDR3aa: CASSIGTSPDAQYF

d_gene: TRBD1
j_gene: TRBJ1-1
v_gene: TRBV19
abundance: -
CDR3nt: TGTGCCAGTAGTACCCGGGACAGGGGGCTGAATACTGAAGCTTTCTTT
CDR3aa: CASSTRDRGLNTEAFF

d_gene: TRBD1
j_gene: TRBJ2-7
v_gene: TRBV28
abundance: -
CDR3nt: TGTGCCACCCCCACGGACAGGGGGCAACGTAATTTTTACGAGCAGTACTTC
CDR3aa: CATPTDRGQRNFYEQYF

d_gene: TRBD2
j_gene: TRBJ2-7
v_gene: TRBV11-2
abundance: -
CDR3nt: TGTGCCAGCAAGCCGGGAGGGGGTGCCGAGCAGTACTTC
CDR3aa: CASKPGGGAEQYF

d_gene: TRBD2
j_gene: TRBJ2-3
v_gene: TRBV5-6
abundance: -
CDR3nt: TGTGCCAGCAGCTTGGTAACCAGCGGGAGAGATACGCAGTATTTT
CDR3aa: CASSLVTSGRDTQYF

d_gene: TRBD2
j_gene: TRBJ2-1
v_gene: TRBV4-2
abundance: -
CDR3nt: TGTGCCAGCAGCCAAGATACTCCAGGCCAGCGGGATTACAATGAGCAGTTCTTC
CDR3aa: CASSQDTPGQRDYNEQFF

d_gene: -
j_gene: TRBJ2-3
v_gene: TRBV30
abundance: -
CDR3nt: TGTGCCTGGAGCAGAGGGACAGATACGCAGTATTTT
CDR3aa: CAWSRGTDTQYF

d_gene: TRBD1
j_gene: TRBJ1-1
v_gene: TRBV5-6
abundance: -
CDR3nt: TGTGCCAGCAGCCCGACAGGGGGCGATGGTGTCACTGAAGCTTTCTTT
CDR3aa: CASSPTGGDGVTEAFF

d_gene: -
j_gene: TRBJ2-2
v_gene: TRBV7-3
abundance: few
CDR3nt: TGTGCCAGCAGCTTAGGGGCCACCGGGGAGCTGTTTTTT
CDR3aa: CASSLGATGELFF

d_gene: TRBD1
j_gene: TRBJ2-1
v_gene: TRBV5-4
abundance: -
CDR3nt: TGTGCCAGCATCCCGGAGAACAGGGGGCTGAGAAGTGAGCAGTTCTTC
CDR3aa: CASIPENRGLRSEQFF

d_gene: TRBD2
j_gene: TRBJ2-7
v_gene: TRBV5-1
abundance: -
CDR3nt: TGCGCCAGCAGCCCGTTAGCGGGAGAGAGCTACGAGCAGTACTTC
CDR3aa: CASSPLAGESYEQYF

d_gene: TRBD2
j_gene: TRBJ2-7
v_gene: TRBV9
abundance: -
CDR3nt: TGTGCCAGCAGCGTTGGGAGCGGGGCAACCTACGAGCAGTACTTC
CDR3aa: CASSVGSGATYEQYF

d_gene: TRBD1
j_gene: TRBJ2-1
v_gene: TRBV25-1
abundance: -
CDR3nt: TGTGCCAGCAGGGGGGACAGGGCCTACAATGAGCAGTTCTTC
CDR3aa: CASRGDRAYNEQFF

d_gene: -
j_gene: TRBJ2-7
v_gene: TRBV7-8
abundance: -
CDR3nt: TGTGCCAGCAGCTTATATATCGGAGCGGTCGAGCAGTACTTC
CDR3aa: CASSLYIGAVEQYF

d_gene: -
j_gene: TRBJ1-2
v_gene: TRBV6-6
abundance: -
CDR3nt: TGTGCCAGCACCGGGCAGGGCTATGGCTACACCTTC
CDR3aa: CASTGQGYGYTF

d_gene: TRBD2
j_gene: TRBJ2-3
v_gene: TRBV5-4
abundance: -
CDR3nt: TGTGCCAGCAGCACTGTACAACTAGCGGGAAGAACAGATACGCAGTATTTT
CDR3aa: CASSTVQLAGRTDTQYF

d_gene: TRBD2
j_gene: TRBJ2-1
v_gene: TRBV5-1
abundance: few
CDR3nt: TGCGCCAGCAGCCCCCAGGGACTAGCGGTTTACAATGAGCAGTTCTTC
CDR3aa: CASSPQGLAVYNEQFF

d_gene: -
j_gene: TRBJ1-1
v_gene: TRBV6-5
abundance: -
CDR3nt: TGTGCCAGCAACAGGGACGGGGACACTGAAGCTTTCTTT
CDR3aa: CASNRDGDTEAFF

d_gene: TRBD1
j_gene: TRBJ2-2
v_gene: TRBV7-8
abundance: -
CDR3nt: TGTGCCAGCAGCCCCCCGGGACAGGGGACATTCTCGAACACCGGGGAGCTGTTTTTT
CDR3aa: CASSPPGQGTFSNTGELFF

d_gene: -
j_gene: TRBJ1-5
v_gene: TRBV4-2
abundance: -
CDR3nt: TGTGCCAGCAGCCAAGATCTGGGCAGGTGGGATCAGCCCCAGCATTTT
CDR3aa: CASSQDLGRWDQPQHF

d_gene: -
j_gene: TRBJ2-2
v_gene: TRBV2
abundance: few
CDR3nt: TGTGCCAGCAGTGAGACTGTTGTGAACACCGGGGAGCTGTTTTTT
CDR3aa: CASSETVVNTGELFF